The 21 T cell receptor beta chains listed next were all sequenced from one sample in a study of blood T cells in healthy people across ages. Next came a second PCR, run for about 6 to 12 cycles, which used a sample-barcoded 5' primer along with a J-beta primer mix. TCRdb re-called the 5' RACE reads with MiXCR, one entry per CDR3 protein. The top ten hold less than 2.5% of the sample, which has about 1.8 million distinct CDR3 sequences, about 49% seen once. Material: blood. The receptors shown here come from a woman in her forties in good health.

V and J are TRBV11-2 and TRBJ1-1; the D is unclear. The CDR3 totals 16 residues. In germline, CDR1 is SGHAT, CDR2 FQNNGV. V was shortened by 5 bases and J by 0 bases, with 16 bases between the two germline ends. CDR3 in amino acids: CASSPRTDAMNTEAFF. CDR3 coding DNA: TGTGCCAGCAGCCCTCGGACGGACGCAATGAACACTGAAGCTTTCTTT.

The chain joins TRBV12-3 or TRBV12-4 to TRBJ2-3; D might be TRBD1 or TRBD2, each matching 5 bases. This CDR3 has 15 residues. The V gene lost 5 bases and the J gene lost 1 base, with 13 bases spanning the gap. CDR3 nucleotides: TGTGCCAGCAGTGGGACCGGCCCGGGCACAGATACGCAGTATTTT. Translation: CASSGTGPGTDTQYF.

This sequence joins TRBV5-1 and TRBJ1-1, with 9 bases that match TRBD1. With V trimmed by 2 bases and J by 2 bases, 10 bases remained unmatched. This CDR3 has 17 amino acids. CDR1 is SGHRS and CDR2 is YFSETQ in the germline V gene. CDR3 bases: TGCGCCAGCAGCTTATCTCTGAGGACAGGGGAAAACACTGAAGCTTTCTTT. This gives the protein CASSLSLRTGENTEAFF.

CDR3 sequence (DNA): TGTGCCAGCACCGGAGGACAGGGGGCTCGTGGGGCCAACGTCCTGACTTTC. Protein: CASTGGQGARGANVLTF. The chain recombines TRBV2 with TRBJ2-6; 11 bases fit TRBD1. V was clipped by 7 bases and J by 3 bases; unmatched bases: 8. Germline V gene lookup returns CDR1 SNHLY and CDR2 FYNNEI. This CDR3 has 17 amino acids.

The V call is TRBV10-2, the J call TRBJ1-2, with D uncertain. In germline, CDR1 is WSHSY, CDR2 SAAADI. V gave up 3 bases and J gave up 8 bases, with 22 bases separating them. The CDR3 runs 16 residues. CDR3 in amino acids: CASSDNYAGRPQGYTF. As DNA, the CDR3 is TGCGCCAGCAGTGATAATTACGCGGGCAGGCCCCAGGGCTACACCTTC.

In this sample, this clonotype turned up a few times. The rearrangement uses TRBV7-2 and TRBJ2-7; 7 bases are a match to TRBD1. Per germline, CDR1 SGHTA and CDR2 FQGNSA. The CDR3 extends over 15 amino acids. The ends lost 4 bases at V and 0 bases at J; junction bases unmatched: 6. Here the CDR3 reads CASSSFRGSSYEQYF. The CDR3, as DNA: TGTGCCAGCAGCTCGTTCAGGGGGAGCTCCTACGAGCAGTACTTC.

This clonotype was detected only a few times. J is TRBJ1-6 and V is TRBV5-6; D call uncertain. V was pared by 3 bases and J by 9 bases, with 10 bases between. Germline V gene lookup returns CDR1 SGHDT and CDR2 YYEEEE. This CDR3 has 13 residues. CDR3 nucleotides: TGTGCCAGCAGCTCAGCTCGGTCTTCACCCCTCCACTTT. Its protein is CASSSARSSPLHF.

The table lists this clonotype with a count of one. The rearrangement joins TRBV28 to TRBJ2-6; D possibly corresponds to TRBD1 (6 bases). This CDR3 contains 15 residues. V was trimmed by 4 bases and J by 4 bases, leaving 11 bases between them. Per the germline V gene, CDR1 is MDHEN and CDR2 is SYDVKM. The chain's CDR3 is CASSSGAQGANVLTF. The CDR3 DNA sequence: TGTGCCAGCAGTTCAGGGGCGCAGGGGGCCAACGTCCTGACTTTC.

As regards this clonotype: Germline and junction disagree at one end, which may indicate a read error. The genes are TRBV6-2 or TRBV6-3 and TRBJ2-5, with D hard to call. CDR1 is MNHEY, CDR2 SVGEGT, per germline. This CDR3 has 12 residues. The chain's CDR3 is CASSYSQRTQYF. CDR3 coding DNA: TGTGCCAGTAGTTACTCCCAGCGGACCCAGTACTTC.

This chain connects TRBV4-1 to TRBJ1-5; TRBD1 is a possible D gene (5 bases). Looked up from germline, CDR1 is MGHRA and CDR2 is YSYEKL. V was pared by 1 base and J by 7 bases, with 20 bases between. This CDR3 region has 17 residues. Here the CDR3 reads CASSQVHFGGRRQPQHF. The CDR3 region has the DNA TGCGCCAGCAGCCAAGTGCACTTTGGGGGTAGGCGACAGCCCCAGCATTTT.

Only a few counts were recorded for this clonotype. The chain links TRBV4-2 to TRBJ2-1; D unclear. The CDR3 runs 18 residues. V dropped 1 base and J dropped 0 bases, with 16 bases sitting between them. The germline V gene has CDR1 LGHNA and CDR2 YNFKEQ. The CDR3 DNA reads TGTGCCAGCAGCCAAGGATTCTCACCTGGCAGCTCCTACAATGAGCAGTTCTTC. Translation gives CASSQGFSPGSSYNEQFF.

This clonotype has a handful of counts. The chain carries TRBV12-3 or TRBV12-4 and TRBJ2-7, with a weak D call TRBD1 (5 bases). V gave up 1 base and J gave up 5 bases, with 9 bases separating them. The CDR3 sequence is 13 residues long. CDR3 residues: CASSLGRADEQYF. The CDR3 bases are TGTGCCAGCAGTTTAGGCAGGGCTGACGAGCAGTACTTC.

The chain combines TRBV4-1 with TRBJ1-6; D might be TRBD1 (5 bases). This CDR3 is 18 amino acids long. V lost 0 bases to trimming and J lost 0 bases, with 12 bases between them. Germline V CDR1 and CDR2: MGHRA, YSYEKL. The CDR3 coding sequence is TGCGCCAGCAGCCAAGATAGGGGCAGTGGCTCCTATAATTCACCCCTCCACTTT. This translates into CASSQDRGSGSYNSPLHF.

The gene calls are TRBV27 and TRBJ1-4; D is possibly TRBD1 (6 bases). From germline, CDR1 is MNHEY and CDR2 SMNVEV (reference sequence). V was pared by 6 bases and J by 8 bases, with 19 bases between. The CDR3 extends over 15 amino acids. The CDR3 nucleotides read TGTGCCAGCAGCACTCGATCCACAGGGAAAGAAAAACTGTTTTTT. Translating gives CASSTRSTGKEKLFF.

V and J are TRBV29-1 and TRBJ2-3, with 8 bases lining up with TRBD1. Germline V gene sequence: CDR1 SQVTM, CDR2 ANQGSEA. Trimming at V came to 5 bases and at J to 4 bases, leaving 5 bases not matched to a gene. The CDR3 is 13 amino acids. The CDR3 DNA reads TGCAGCGTTATCAGGGGGCTCGCAGATACGCAGTATTTT. This translates into CSVIRGLADTQYF.

The chain employs TRBV7-2 and TRBJ2-1; D may correspond to TRBD1 or TRBD2 (5 bases each). Germline loops: CDR1 SGHTA, CDR2 FQGNSA. This CDR3 is built from 14 residues. Between the trimmed V and J ends, which lost 2 bases and 8 bases, there was a span of 13 bases. In DNA form, the CDR3 reads TGTGCCAGCAGCTTAAAGAGGGGCCCACATGAGCAGTTCTTC. Its protein product is CASSLKRGPHEQFF.

The table lists this clonotype with a few counts. The V gene is TRBV5-5, the J gene TRBJ2-3; 7 bases are shared with TRBD2. V dropped 1 base and J dropped 1; count of bases not matched to a gene: 6. The germline CDR1 and CDR2 sequences are SGHKS and YYEKEE (reference sequence). The CDR3 contains 16 residues. The CDR3 DNA is TGTGCCAGCAGCTTGTTAGCGGGTCCCCGCACAGATACGCAGTATTTT. It specifies CASSLLAGPRTDTQYF.

In this sample, this clonotype turned up a few times. The chain has TRBV12-3 or TRBV12-4 and TRBJ1-2; TRBD1 aligns across 7 bases. V lost 6 bases and J lost 8; bases outside the gene matches: 9. CDR3 length: 13 residues. CDR3 coding DNA: TGTGCCAGCAGGAAGACAGGGATTGAAGGCTACACCTTC. As protein: CASRKTGIEGYTF.

As for this clonotype: Germline is not matched at one junction end, which may reflect a read error. CDR3 DNA sequence: TGTGCCAGCGGTGAAGGGGCGCGGAGTTCACCCCTCCACTTT. Residues: CASGEGARSSPLHF. The chain joins TRBV6-1 to TRBJ1-6, with TRBD1 as a possible D gene (5 bases). There are 14 residues in the CDR3. Germline assignment: CDR1 MNHNS and CDR2 SASEGT.

CDR3 nucleotide sequence: TGTGCCAGCAGTTTAAGTCCCCTACCACTAGCCAAAAACATTCAGTACTTC. Translated: CASSLSPLPLAKNIQYF. The chain joins TRBV28 to TRBJ2-4; D gene ambiguous. V was shortened by 2 bases and J by 0 bases, with 14 bases between the two germline ends. CDR1 and CDR2 from the germline V gene are MDHEN and SYDVKM. This CDR3 is 17 amino acids long.

This clonotype has more than one count but fewer than ten. The chain couples TRBV9 to TRBJ2-7, with D possibly matching TRBD2 (6 bases). V shed 0 bases and J shed 1 base, with 11 bases lying between them. The CDR3 contains 15 residues. Germline loops: CDR1 SGDLS, CDR2 YYNGEE. CDR3 coding DNA: TGTGCCAGCAGCGTAGCGGGGGTTGGGTCCTACGAGCAGTACTTC. It is translated as CASSVAGVGSYEQYF. The full variable domain, completed using reference TRBV9 and TRBJ2-7, is DSGVTQTPKHLITATGQRVTLRCSPRSGDLSVYWYQQSLDQGLQFLIQYYNGEERAKGNILERFSAQQFPDLHSELNLSSLELGDSALYFCASSVAGVGSYEQYFGPGTRLTVT.